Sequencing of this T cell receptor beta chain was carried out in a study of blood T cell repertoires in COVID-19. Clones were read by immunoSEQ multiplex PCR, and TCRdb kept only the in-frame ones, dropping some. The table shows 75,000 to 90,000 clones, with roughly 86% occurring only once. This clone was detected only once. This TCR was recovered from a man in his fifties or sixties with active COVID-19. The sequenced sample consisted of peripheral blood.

CDR3 nucleotides: TGCGCCAGCAGCCAAGAGGCCGGGAGGATGAGTTACAATGAGCAGTTCTTC. Amino acids: CASSQEAGRMSYNEQFF. The V and J genes are TRBV4-3 and TRBJ2-1, with TRBD2 identical over 7 bases. V trimming: 0 bases; J trimming: 4 bases; junction bases outside the gene matches: 9. The CDR3 runs to 17 residues. The germline gives CDR1 LGHNA, CDR2 YSLEER.